The rows below give T cell receptor beta chains drawn from one sample of a study of cytomegalovirus exposure and HLA in healthy donors. Libraries were prepared by immunoSEQ multiplex PCR; TCRdb keeps only in-frame clonotypes and omits some of them. The repertoire includes 140,000 to 150,000 clones, roughly 10% of them detected once, and roughly 1.9% sits in the top ten. Sequenced input: PBMCs. These receptors were obtained from a male donor in good health and CMV-seronegative. CDR3s include the opening cysteine and the closing phenylalanine or tryptophan. The D gene is left open where the match is weak. Only part of the rows carry a size: once, few, many, or a class if the clone is expanded.

J gene	D gene	clone size	V gene	CDR3 DNA	CDR3 protein
TRBJ2-7	-	few	TRBV7-2	TGTGCCAGCAGCCCTTTGGCCCCCCACCTCAGTTACGAGCAGTACTTC	CASSPLAPHLSYEQYF
TRBJ2-2	-	-	TRBV5-1	TGCGCCAGCAGCCTGCGGTCGGACTCGAACACCGGGGAGCTGTTTTTT	CASSLRSDSNTGELFF
TRBJ2-1	-	-	TRBV29-1	TGCAGCGTCAGGGGTTACAATGAGCAGTTCTTC	CSVRGYNEQFF
TRBJ2-3	-	-	TRBV13	TGTGCCAGCAGCCCCAATCCTAGCGCCTACACAGATACGCAGTATTTT	CASSPNPSAYTDTQYF
TRBJ1-1	TRBD1	few	TRBV6-1	TGTGCCGGCGCGGGACAGACGAACACTGAAGCTTTCTTT	CAGAGQTNTEAFF
TRBJ1-2	-	-	TRBV28	TGTGGGGTAGCGAACTATGGCTACACCTTC	CGVANYGYTF
TRBJ2-2	TRBD2	-	TRBV6-5	TGTGCCAGCAGTACCCTAGCGGGAACGACCGGGGAGCTGTTTTTT	CASSTLAGTTGELFF
TRBJ2-1	-	-	TRBV9	TGTGCCAGCACCCCAGAAATCACCTCCTACAATGAGCAGTTCTTC	CASTPEITSYNEQFF
TRBJ2-7	-	-	TRBV28	TGTGCCAGCAGGAGACAGGTCAGCTCCTACGAGCAGTACTTC	CASRRQVSSYEQYF
TRBJ2-5	TRBD1	few	TRBV19	TGTGCCAGTAGTGCCGGGACAGTGGGCCAAGAGACCCAGTACTTC	CASSAGTVGQETQYF
TRBJ2-2	-	-	TRBV4-3	TGCGCCAGCAGCCAAGATTTAGGACTCACTACCGGGGAGCTGTTTTTT	CASSQDLGLTTGELFF
TRBJ2-7	TRBD1	-	TRBV28	TGTGCCAGCAGTTTATGGGGGGACAGGGACTACGAGCAGTACTTC	CASSLWGDRDYEQYF
TRBJ2-1	TRBD1	few	TRBV7-2	TGTGCCAGCAGCTTTGCCGGGACAGGGTTTTCGAATGAGCAGTTCTTC	CASSFAGTGFSNEQFF
TRBJ2-6	-	-	TRBV2	TGTGCCAGCGAGGACTCTGGGGCCAACGTCCTGACTTTC	CASEDSGANVLTF
TRBJ1-1	TRBD1	few	TRBV28	TGTGCCAGCAGTTCCCCAGGGACAGGAGGGAACACTGAAGCTTTCTTT	CASSSPGTGGNTEAFF
TRBJ2-1	-	few	TRBV7-6	TGTGCCAGCAGCTTGACCTTGCGGGATGAGCAGTTCTTC	CASSLTLRDEQFF
TRBJ1-1	TRBD1	few	TRBV4-3	TGCGCCAGCAGCCAAGGGGTGACAGGGAGCGGGACTGAAGCTTTCTTT	CASSQGVTGSGTEAFF
TRBJ2-3	-	few	TRBV4-3	TGCGCCAGCAGTCACGGGGATCTCACAGATACGCAGTATTTT	CASSHGDLTDTQYF
TRBJ2-3	-	few	TRBV28	TGTGCCAGCAGTTCCGCAGTGGTTCCCACAGATACGCAGTATTTT	CASSSAVVPTDTQYF
TRBJ2-7	-	few	TRBV2	TGTGCCAGCAGTGAGAACGGCTACGAGCAGTACTTC	CASSENGYEQYF
TRBJ2-5	-	few	TRBV6-5	TGTGCCAGCGCGACGGGATTAAGGGAGACCCAGTACTTC	CASATGLRETQYF
TRBJ1-1	-	few	TRBV7-9	TGTGCCAGCAGCGCGGACAGAAGGGGAACTGAAGCTTTCTTT	CASSADRRGTEAFF
TRBJ1-1	-	few	TRBV28	TGTGCCAGCAGTTTTTTGACGGGGGGCTCAAGGACTGAAGCTTTCTTT	CASSFLTGGSRTEAFF
TRBJ1-2	-	-	TRBV4-2	TGTGCCAGCAGCCATATCCCGGGGGGAGCTAACTATGGCTACACCTTC	CASSHIPGGANYGYTF
TRBJ2-7	-	few	TRBV19	TGTGCCAGTAGTCTGGTAGCGGATACCCTGGGGGACTCCTACGAGCAGTACTTC	CASSLVADTLGDSYEQYF
TRBJ1-2	-	few	TRBV7-8	TGTGCCAGCAGCGGCGGGACTTTCTATGGCTACACCTTC	CASSGGTFYGYTF
TRBJ1-2	TRBD1	-	TRBV18	TGTGCCAGCTCACGACAGGGCGTCTATGGCTACACCTTC	CASSRQGVYGYTF
TRBJ2-5	TRBD2	-	TRBV9	TGTGCCAGCAGCGTAGCTGGGGGCGGGGGGGCGCAAGAGACCCAGTACTTC	CASSVAGGGGAQETQYF
TRBJ1-1	TRBD1	few	TRBV5-3	TGTGCCAGAAGCCTACAGGGGGATGATGAAGCTTTCTTT	CARSLQGDDEAFF
TRBJ2-7	-	-	TRBV6-5	TGTGCCAGCAGTTACTCTGGGGGGGGCGAGATCCACGAGCAGTACTTC	CASSYSGGGEIHEQYF
TRBJ2-7	TRBD1	few	TRBV5-1	TGCGCCAGCAGCTTCCGGGACAGGGGAGACGAGCAGTACTTC	CASSFRDRGDEQYF